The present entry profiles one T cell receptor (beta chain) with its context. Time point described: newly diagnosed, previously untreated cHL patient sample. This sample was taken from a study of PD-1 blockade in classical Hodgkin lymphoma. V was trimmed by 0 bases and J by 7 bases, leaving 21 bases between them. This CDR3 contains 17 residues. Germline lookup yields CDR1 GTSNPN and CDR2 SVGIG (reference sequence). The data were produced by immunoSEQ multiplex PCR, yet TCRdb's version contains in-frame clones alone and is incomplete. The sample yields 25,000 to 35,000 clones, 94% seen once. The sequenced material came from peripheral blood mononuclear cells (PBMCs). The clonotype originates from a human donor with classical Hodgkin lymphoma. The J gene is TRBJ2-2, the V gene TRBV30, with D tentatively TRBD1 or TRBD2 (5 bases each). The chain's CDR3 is CAWSVLGELVVNGELFF. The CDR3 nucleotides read TGTGCCTGGAGTGTACTGGGGGAGCTGGTAGTTAACGGGGAGCTGTTTTTT.